These 30 T cell receptor beta chains originate from one sample sequenced in a study of cytomegalovirus exposure and HLA in healthy donors. Primers for the PCR totalled 60 Vbeta and 13 Jbeta. The assay was immunoSEQ multiplex PCR, and TCRdb's table has in-frame clones only and misses some. The sample includes 110,000 or so clones, about 76% seen only once; the top ten take 2.2%. What was sequenced was PBMCs. Receptors originate from a woman between 40 and 55 years old in good health and CMV-seronegative.

This clone was detected only a few times. The CDR3 DNA reads TGTGCCAGCAGCCAAGTCGTTAACAGAAGAAATGAAAAACTGTTTTTT. Translated: CASSQVVNRRNEKLFF. V gene TRBV4-2 combines with J gene TRBJ1-4, with D unresolved. Between the trimmed V and J ends, which lost 1 base and 5 bases, there was a span of 14 bases. Germline-derived CDR1 and CDR2 are LGHNA and YNFKEQ. The CDR3 has 16 residues.

The chain uses TRBV23-1 and TRBJ2-5; the match to TRBD1 covers 7 bases. TRBV23-1 is noted as an ORF with a role that remains uncertain. The J segment lost 3 bases and the V segment lost 8 bases, leaving 6 bases of the junction unmatched. This CDR3 spans 13 amino acids. The CDR3 region is CASAGTEKETQYF. Here the CDR3 DNA reads TGCGCCAGCGCCGGGACAGAAAAAGAGACCCAGTACTTC.

The V gene is TRBV18, the J gene TRBJ1-1; D possibly corresponds to TRBD1 (5 bases). Germline lookup yields CDR1 KGHSH and CDR2 LQKENI. This CDR3 region has 14 residues. Trimming removed 1 base at V and 4 bases at J, with 10 bases between. The CDR3 protein is CASSPRTGTTEAFF. CDR3 nucleotides: TGTGCCAGCTCACCACGAACAGGTACCACTGAAGCTTTCTTT.

The chain joins TRBV4-1 to TRBJ2-5, with 9 bases identical to TRBD1. V lost 4 bases, J lost 2 bases, and 11 bases stayed unmatched. The CDR3 consists of 17 residues. Germline values: CDR1 MGHRA, CDR2 YSYEKL. Here the CDR3 reads CASSLSLPGTGQETQYF. The CDR3 DNA follows: TGCGCCAGCAGCCTTAGCCTTCCGGGGACAGGGCAAGAGACCCAGTACTTC.

J is TRBJ2-3 and V is TRBV10-1; 10 nucleotides align to TRBD1. The CDR3 has 14 residues. The V gene end was trimmed by 6 bases and the J gene end by 8 bases; junction bases not matched to a gene: 8. Germline V CDR1 and CDR2: WNHNN, SYGVQD (reference sequence). The CDR3 bases are TGCGCCAGCAGCCCGGGACAGGGGATAGTTACGCAGTATTTT. Translating gives CASSPGQGIVTQYF.

V is TRBV5-1 and J is TRBJ2-6; no clear D gene. CDR3 length equals 14 residues. The V end was cut by 3 bases, the J end by 3 bases, with 7 bases between. Per the germline V gene, CDR1 is SGHRS and CDR2 is YFSETQ. In DNA form, the CDR3 reads TGCGCCAGCAGCTCGACTCTTGGGGCCAACGTCCTGACTTTC. Translation gives CASSSTLGANVLTF.

The chain employs TRBV2 and TRBJ2-1; TRBD1 aligns across 7 bases. From germline, CDR1 is SNHLY and CDR2 FYNNEI. This CDR3 is 13 amino acids long. With V trimmed by 4 bases and J by 4 bases, 1 base remained unmatched. The CDR3 region is CASSGDRYNEQFF. The CDR3 DNA follows: TGTGCCAGCAGTGGGGACAGATACAATGAGCAGTTCTTC.

The V call is TRBV4-1, the J call TRBJ1-1; D might be TRBD1 (6 bases). Germline V gene data show CDR1 as MGHRA and CDR2 as YSYEKL. V was trimmed by 0 bases and J by 4 bases, leaving 9 bases between them. CDR3 length: 14 residues. CDR3 coding DNA: TGCGCCAGCAGCCAAGATCTCAGGGGCACTGAAGCTTTCTTT. Protein sequence: CASSQDLRGTEAFF.

The V gene is TRBV9, the J gene TRBJ2-7; 9 nucleotides align to TRBD2. The V and J ends lost 2 bases and 2 bases, in that order; junction bases with no gene match: 5. Germline CDR1 is SGDLS and CDR2 is YYNGEE. CDR3 length: 15 residues. Here the CDR3 DNA reads TGTGCCAGCAGCGTCACCGGGACTAGCACCTACGAGCAGTACTTC. Its protein is CASSVTGTSTYEQYF.

The rearrangement joins TRBV2 to TRBJ2-6, with 7 bases that match TRBD1. Losses at the gene ends were 7 bases for V and 2 bases for J; bases not matched to a gene: 2. The CDR3 has 14 residues. The germline V gene encodes CDR1 SNHLY and CDR2 FYNNEI. CDR3 amino acids: CASTQGAGANVLTF. CDR3 DNA: TGTGCCAGCACCCAGGGGGCTGGGGCCAACGTCCTGACTTTC.

This sequence joins TRBV19 and TRBJ2-7; TRBD2 matches at 7 bases. This CDR3 is 14 amino acids long. Germline loops: CDR1 LNHDA, CDR2 SQIVND (reference sequence). Germline trimming cut 7 bases from V and 3 bases from J; bases unmatched to any gene: 9. The DNA of the CDR3 is TGTGCCAGTAAGATTAAGACTAGCAGCTACGAGCAGTACTTC. Protein product: CASKIKTSSYEQYF.

The chain links TRBV2 to TRBJ2-1; tentatively, D is TRBD1 (6 bases). The CDR3 length is 13 residues. V shed 6 bases and J shed 5 bases, with 11 bases lying between them. CDR1 is SNHLY and CDR2 is FYNNEI in the germline V gene. The CDR3 is CASRGRGNNEQFF. Here the CDR3 DNA reads TGTGCCAGCAGGGGCAGGGGTAACAATGAGCAGTTCTTC.

This clone has just a few counts. J is TRBJ1-2 and V is TRBV23-1, with a tentative D call TRBD1 (5 bases). TRBV23-1 is labeled an ORF, and its function is uncertain. This CDR3 comprises 13 residues. Between the trimmed V and J ends, which lost 3 bases and 7 bases, there was a span of 12 bases. CDR3 coding DNA: TGCGCCAGCAGTCAGCAGGGCTTCCGTGGCTACACCTTC. Amino acids: CASSQQGFRGYTF.

The chain uses TRBV18 and TRBJ1-6, with 7 bases aligning to TRBD1. CDR1 is KGHSH, CDR2 LQKENI, per germline. The CDR3 is 15 residues long. With 6 bases clipped from V and 8 bases from J, the junction kept 10 bases outside the gene matches. The DNA of the CDR3 is TGTGCCAGCTCCCCGGCAGACAGGGAATATTCACCCCTCCACTTT. Its translation is CASSPADREYSPLHF.

V gene TRBV6-5 combines with J gene TRBJ2-7, with a tentative D call TRBD2 (6 bases). Trimming stripped 0 bases from V and 3 bases from J, with 12 bases between. Germline CDR1 is MNHEY and CDR2 is SVGAGI. CDR3 size: 15 residues. CDR3 region: CASSYSSGGVYEQYF. CDR3 bases: TGTGCCAGCAGTTACTCGAGCGGCGGGGTCTACGAGCAGTACTTC.

V and J are TRBV7-2 and TRBJ2-7; 12 bases are a match to TRBD1. This CDR3 contains 15 residues. V lost 6 bases, J lost 7 bases, and 10 bases stayed unmatched. The germline V gene has CDR1 SGHTA and CDR2 FQGNSA. The CDR3 bases are TGTGCCAGCAGACAACCGGGACAGGGGGCGGGTGAGCAGTACTTC. This sequence encodes CASRQPGQGAGEQYF.

This clone was recorded only once. The chain is built from TRBV7-9 and TRBJ2-1; 7 nucleotides agree with TRBD1. CDR1 and CDR2 from the germline V gene are SEHNR and FQNEAQ (reference sequence). J gave up 0 bases and V 3 bases, and 8 bases lay outside the gene matches. The CDR3 is 17 amino acids. DNA of the CDR3: TGTGCCAGCAGCTTTACCGGACAGGTGATCTCCTACAATGAGCAGTTCTTC. Translated: CASSFTGQVISYNEQFF.

This clone was seen only a few times. The chain carries TRBV15 and TRBJ1-2; 10 bases are shared with TRBD1. The CDR3 loop spans 14 amino acids. J lost 8 bases, V lost 3 bases, and 6 bases had no gene match. CDR1 and CDR2 (germline): LNHNV, YYDKDF (reference sequence). The CDR3 region is CATSRTGGEGGYTF. CDR3 nucleotide sequence: TGTGCCACCAGCAGGACAGGGGGCGAGGGAGGCTACACCTTC.

The chain employs TRBV5-1 and TRBJ1-2; 10 positions agree with TRBD1. The CDR3 consists of 16 residues. CDR1 is SGHRS, CDR2 YFSETQ, per germline. After removal of 4 bases from V and 7 bases from J, the junction contained 13 bases not matched to a gene. DNA for the CDR3: TGCGCCAGCAGCCTGAGCTCGACAGGGGGCGCGGGTGGCTACACCTTC. Amino acid sequence: CASSLSSTGGAGGYTF.

The rearrangement uses TRBV19 and TRBJ2-7, with unresolved D. The CDR3 extends over 14 amino acids. Germline assignment: CDR1 LNHDA and CDR2 SQIVND (reference sequence). With 3 bases removed from V and 0 bases from J, the gap between germline ends came to 9 bases. The DNA of the CDR3 is TGTGCCAGTAGTATTTCAGGTAGCTCCTACGAGCAGTACTTC. Its translation: CASSISGSSYEQYF.

Comment on this clone: Mismatch with germline at one junction end may stem from a read error. Other DNA sequences within the sample encode an identical CDR3. The chain has TRBV2 and TRBJ2-3; the match to TRBD2 covers 13 bases. Germline V CDR1 and CDR2: SNHLY, FYNNEI. The CDR3 length is 18 residues. CDR3 sequence: CASIPVTSGRLSTDTQYF. The CDR3 bases are TGTGCTAGCATTCCTGTGACTAGCGGGAGGCTAAGCACAGATACGCAGTATTTT.

The gene calls are TRBV4-1 and TRBJ1-1; no clear D. The CDR3 runs 14 residues. Trimming pared 0 bases from V and 9 bases from J, leaving 14 bases between. Germline V gene data show CDR1 as MGHRA and CDR2 as YSYEKL. CDR3 in amino acids: CASSQDRDNFQAFF. The CDR3 DNA is TGCGCCAGCAGCCAAGATCGTGACAATTTTCAAGCTTTCTTT.

V usage is TRBV6-5 and J usage is TRBJ1-4; 9 positions agree with TRBD1. V dropped 6 bases and J dropped 7; count of bases not matched to a gene: 6. Per the germline V gene, CDR1 is MNHEY and CDR2 is SVGAGI. The CDR3 has 14 residues. CDR3 sequence (DNA): TGTGCCAGCAGCCCACAGGGGGCGGTTGAAAAACTGTTTTTT. Protein product: CASSPQGAVEKLFF.

V and J are TRBV7-8 and TRBJ2-1; no firm D call. The CDR3 extends over 14 amino acids. CDR1 SGHVS and CDR2 FQNEAQ come from the germline V gene. V gave up 5 bases and J gave up 4 bases, with 12 bases separating them. The CDR3 DNA sequence: TGTGCCAGCAGCCGTAGCTTCCTTTACAATGAGCAGTTCTTC. This codes for CASSRSFLYNEQFF. The full variable domain, rest sourced from reference TRBV7-8 and TRBJ2-1, is GAGVSQSPRYKVAKRGQDVALRCDPISGHVSLFWYQQALGQGPEFLTYFQNEAQLDKSGLPSDRFFAERPEGSVSTLKIQRTQQEDSAVYLCASSRSFLYNEQFFGPGTRLTVL.

V gene TRBV27 combines with J gene TRBJ2-3; the D gene is possibly TRBD1 (6 bases). Trimming stripped 7 bases from V and 1 base from J, with 15 bases between. This CDR3 has 15 amino acids. Germline assignment: CDR1 MNHEY and CDR2 SMNVEV (reference sequence). In DNA, the CDR3 is TGTGCCAGCACCCCAGGGGTGCGAGGCACAGATACGCAGTATTTT. Amino acids: CASTPGVRGTDTQYF.

This clone was counted only a few times. The V gene is TRBV2, the J gene TRBJ1-4; a weak D match, TRBD1 (5 bases). The CDR3 consists of 14 residues. V lost 6 bases and J 8 bases, leaving 16 bases between the germline ends. Germline V gene lookup returns CDR1 SNHLY and CDR2 FYNNEI. CDR3 amino acids: CASSGGGAGEKLFF. The CDR3 region has the DNA TGTGCCAGCAGCGGGGGAGGGGCAGGAGAAAAACTGTTTTTT.

V usage is TRBV15 and J usage is TRBJ2-3; D uncertain. Germline V gene lookup returns CDR1 LNHNV and CDR2 YYDKDF (reference sequence). Trimming shortened V by 4 bases and J by 10 bases, and 15 bases separated the two germline ends. This CDR3 has 13 residues. The CDR3 spells CATSTPPLGAQYF. The DNA for the CDR3 is TGTGCCACCAGCACCCCGCCCCTAGGTGCGCAGTATTTT.

The rearrangement uses TRBV2 and TRBJ2-3; maybe TRBD1 (5 bases). The length of the CDR3 is 13 residues. V lost 6 bases to trimming and J lost 6 bases, with 13 bases between them. The germline V gene encodes CDR1 SNHLY and CDR2 FYNNEI. The CDR3 sequence is CASSRPSGDTQYF. In nucleotides, the CDR3 is TGTGCCAGCAGCCGGCCCTCAGGGGATACGCAGTATTTT. The full variable domain, completed using reference TRBV2 and TRBJ2-3, is EPEVTQTPSHQVTQMGQEVILRCVPISNHLYFYWYRQILGQKVEFLVSFYNNEISEKSEIFDDQFSVERPDGSNFTLKIRSTKLEDSAMYFCASSRPSGDTQYFGPGTRLTVL.

V usage is TRBV11-3 and J usage is TRBJ2-6; 7 bases match TRBD1. The germline CDR1 and CDR2 sequences are SGHNT and YENEEA. The CDR3 extends over 16 amino acids. Trimming removed 3 bases from V and 2 bases from J; junction bases left unmatched: 4. In DNA form, the CDR3 reads TGTGCCAGCAGCTTTGGGCAGGGGGCTGGGGCCAACGTCCTGACTTTC. This encodes CASSFGQGAGANVLTF.

This clone is a singleton in its sample. The J gene is TRBJ2-2, the V gene TRBV9; 14 bases match TRBD2. Germline values: CDR1 SGDLS, CDR2 YYNGEE. The CDR3 sequence is 18 residues long. The V and J ends lost 0 bases and 3 bases, in that order; junction bases with no gene match: 4. The CDR3 DNA is TGTGCCAGCAGCGTAGGACTAGCGGGGGGGCCGGACACCGGGGAGCTGTTTTTT. Translation: CASSVGLAGGPDTGELFF.